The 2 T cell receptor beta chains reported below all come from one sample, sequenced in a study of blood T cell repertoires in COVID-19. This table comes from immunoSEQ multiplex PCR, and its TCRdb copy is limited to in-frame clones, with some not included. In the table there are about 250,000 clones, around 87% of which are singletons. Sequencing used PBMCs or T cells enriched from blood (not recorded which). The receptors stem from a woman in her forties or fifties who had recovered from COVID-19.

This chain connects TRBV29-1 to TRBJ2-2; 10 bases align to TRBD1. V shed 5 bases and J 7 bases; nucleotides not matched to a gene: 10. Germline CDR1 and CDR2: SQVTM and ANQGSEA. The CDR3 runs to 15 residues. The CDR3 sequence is CSVTSTGGWNGELFF. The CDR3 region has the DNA TGCAGCGTTACTTCGACAGGGGGCTGGAACGGGGAGCTGTTTTTT.

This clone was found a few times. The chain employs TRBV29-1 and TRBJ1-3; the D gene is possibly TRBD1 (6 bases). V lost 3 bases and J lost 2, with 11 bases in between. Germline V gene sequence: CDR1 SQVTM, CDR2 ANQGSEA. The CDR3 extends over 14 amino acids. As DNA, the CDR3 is TGCAGCGTTGACAAAGGACAGACTGGAAACACCATATATTTT. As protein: CSVDKGQTGNTIYF.